The 8 T cell receptor beta chains in this list originate from one sample, sequenced in a study of coeliac disease. Here immunoSEQ multiplex PCR was the method, and the copy in TCRdb shows in-frame clones only, minus some. The table includes 750 to 1,000 clones, 58% detected once. Sequenced: lamina propria lymphocytes from the gut. The receptors stem from a woman in her forties or fifties with celiac disease on a gluten-free diet.

The chain has TRBV6-1 and TRBJ2-3, with TRBD2 matching 13 bases. Germline V gene lookup returns CDR1 MNHNS and CDR2 SASEGT. CDR3 length: 15 amino acids. V lost 6 bases to trimming and J lost 1 base; unmatched junction nucleotides: 1. The CDR3 bases are TGTGCCAGCAGGGGGACTAGCGGGGGCACAGATACGCAGTATTTT. This codes for CASRGTSGGTDTQYF.

The chain couples TRBV7-9 to TRBJ2-7, with 10 positions matching TRBD1. The V and J ends lost 5 bases and 7 bases, in that order; junction bases with no gene match: 8. CDR1 SEHNR and CDR2 FQNEAQ come from the germline V gene (reference sequence). CDR3 length equals 14 residues. The CDR3 loop is CASSPGTGVREQYF. CDR3 nucleotide sequence: TGTGCCAGCAGCCCCGGGACAGGGGTACGGGAGCAGTACTTC.

This clone occurred a few times. The V gene is TRBV4-2, the J gene TRBJ2-1; 7 bases line up with TRBD1. There are 14 residues in the CDR3. Per the germline V gene, CDR1 is LGHNA and CDR2 is YNFKEQ. V gave up 0 bases and J gave up 13 bases; unmatched junction bases: 9. Written as DNA, the CDR3 is TGTGCCAGCAGCCAAGAGGCCTACAGGGGAACACAGTTCTTC. It encodes CASSQEAYRGTQFF.

The chain has TRBV11-2 and TRBJ1-1; a possible D gene is TRBD1 (6 bases). Trimming pared 3 bases from V and 4 bases from J, leaving 9 bases between. This CDR3 has 13 residues. CDR1 SGHAT and CDR2 FQNNGV come from the germline V gene. The CDR3 region is CASSLGQATEAFF. CDR3 in DNA: TGTGCCAGCAGCTTGGGACAAGCCACTGAAGCTTTCTTT.

This clone was recorded a few times. The chain is built from TRBV5-4 and TRBJ2-7; D remains unclear. V was shortened by 4 bases and J by 6 bases, with 8 bases between the two germline ends. The V gene's germline CDR1 is SGHNT and CDR2 YYREEE (reference sequence). The CDR3 contains 11 residues. CDR3 residues: CASSLRGEQYF. DNA for the CDR3: TGTGCCAGCAGCCTCCGCGGCGAGCAGTACTTC.

The V gene is TRBV7-9, the J gene TRBJ2-3; 7 bases fit TRBD2. The CDR3 is made up of 15 amino acids. Germline trimming cut 1 base from V and 1 base from J; bases unmatched to any gene: 2. CDR1 and CDR2 (germline): SEHNR, FQNEAQ (reference sequence). The CDR3 DNA reads TGTGCCAGCAGCTTAGTAAGCGGGGGCACAGATACGCAGTATTTT. It codes for CASSLVSGGTDTQYF.

The rearrangement uses TRBV15 and TRBJ1-5, with 7 bases matching TRBD1. Germline CDR1 reads LNHNV; CDR2 reads YYDKDF (reference sequence). This CDR3 contains 15 residues. The junction had 4 bases not matched to a gene; V was cut back by 1 base and J by 4 bases. CDR3 sequence (DNA): TGTGCCACCAGCAGAGTAGGGACAGCTAATCAGCCCCAGCATTTT. This encodes CATSRVGTANQPQHF.

This clone counts as large (0.1 to 1%). The V and J genes are TRBV7-6 and TRBJ1-1; TRBD1 is a possible D gene (6 bases). The CDR3 is 14 residues long. The germline V and J ends were trimmed by 4 bases and 4 bases, with 13 bases remaining between them. Germline CDR1 is SGHVS and CDR2 is FNYEAQ. The CDR3 region has the DNA TGTGCCAGCAGCTACAGACAGGATGGCACTGAAGCTTTCTTT. Translated: CASSYRQDGTEAFF.